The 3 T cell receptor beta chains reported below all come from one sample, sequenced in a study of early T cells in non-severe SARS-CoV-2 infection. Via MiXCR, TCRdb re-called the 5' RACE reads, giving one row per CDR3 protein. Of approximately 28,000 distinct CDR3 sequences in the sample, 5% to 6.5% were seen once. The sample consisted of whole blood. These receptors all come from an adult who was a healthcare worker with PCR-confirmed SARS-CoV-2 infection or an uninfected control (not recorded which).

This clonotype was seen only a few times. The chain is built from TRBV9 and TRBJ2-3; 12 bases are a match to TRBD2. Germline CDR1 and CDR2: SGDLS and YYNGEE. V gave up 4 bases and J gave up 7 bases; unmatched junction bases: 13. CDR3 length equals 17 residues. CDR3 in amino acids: CASSSSGGATMGNTQYF. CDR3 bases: TGTGCCAGCAGCTCTAGCGGGGGGGCGACGATGGGTAATACGCAGTATTTT. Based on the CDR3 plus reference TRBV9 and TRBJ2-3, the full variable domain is DSGVTQTPKHLITATGQRVTLRCSPRSGDLSVYWYQQSLDQGLQFLIQYYNGEERAKGNILERFSAQQFPDLHSELNLSSLELGDSALYFCASSSSGGATMGNTQYFGPGTRLTVL.

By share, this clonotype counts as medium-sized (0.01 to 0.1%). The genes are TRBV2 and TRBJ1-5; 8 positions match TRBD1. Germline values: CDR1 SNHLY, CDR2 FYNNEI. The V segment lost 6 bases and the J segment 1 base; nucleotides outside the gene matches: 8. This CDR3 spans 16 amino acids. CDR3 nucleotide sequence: TGTGCCAGCAGAGATCCGGGACAGGCGAGCAATCAGCCCCAGCATTTT. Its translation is CASRDPGQASNQPQHF.

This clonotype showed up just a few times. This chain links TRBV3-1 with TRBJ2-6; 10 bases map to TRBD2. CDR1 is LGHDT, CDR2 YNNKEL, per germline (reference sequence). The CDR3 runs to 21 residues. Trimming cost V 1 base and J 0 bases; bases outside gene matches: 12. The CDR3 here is CASSQVSLAGRESSGANVLTF. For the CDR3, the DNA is TGTGCCAGCAGCCAAGTATCACTAGCGGGGCGAGAGAGCTCTGGGGCCAACGTCCTGACTTTC. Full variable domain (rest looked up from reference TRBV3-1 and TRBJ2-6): DTAVSQTPKYLVTQMGNDKSIKCEQNLGHDTMYWYKQDSKKFLKIMFSYNNKELIINETVPNRFSPKSPDKAHLNLHINSLELGDSAVYFCASSQVSLAGRESSGANVLTFGAGSRLTVL.